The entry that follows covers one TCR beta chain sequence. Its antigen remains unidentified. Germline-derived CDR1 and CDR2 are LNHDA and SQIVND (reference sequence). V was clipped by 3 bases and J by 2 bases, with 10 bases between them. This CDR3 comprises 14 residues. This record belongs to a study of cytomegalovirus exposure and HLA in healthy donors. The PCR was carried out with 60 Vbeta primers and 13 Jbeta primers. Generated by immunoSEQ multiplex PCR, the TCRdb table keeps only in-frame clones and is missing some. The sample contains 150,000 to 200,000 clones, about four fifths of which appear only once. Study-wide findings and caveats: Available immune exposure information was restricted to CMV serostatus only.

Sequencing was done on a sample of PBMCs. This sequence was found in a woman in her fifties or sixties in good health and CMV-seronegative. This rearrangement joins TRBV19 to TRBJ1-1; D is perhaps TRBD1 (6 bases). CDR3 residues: CASSILQGNTEAFF. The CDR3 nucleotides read TGTGCCAGTAGTATTTTACAGGGAAACACTGAAGCTTTCTTT.